This TCR beta chain was recovered during a study of T-cell reconstitution after alpha-beta-depleted transplantation in children. Study conclusions and caveats: Reportedly, roughly two months post-transplant, alpha-beta T cells arose from several hundred expanded graft clones.

V dropped 2 bases and J dropped 3; count of bases not matched to a gene: 4. CDR1 and CDR2 (germline): DFQATT, SNEGSKA (reference sequence). The CDR3 runs to 14 residues. This clonotype was observed many times. Its antigen is still unknown. Researchers prepared the TCRbeta library using unique molecular identifiers, the study reports. TCRdb used MiXCR to reprocess the PCR reads, holding one entry per CDR3 protein. The table includes 130,000 or so distinct CDR3 sequences, roughly 10% detected once. The source is a girl under three years old who had a stem cell transplant for combined immunodeficiency, so the T cells may come from the graft donor. The chain carries TRBV20-1 and TRBJ2-7, with 10 bases lining up with TRBD1. Sample: PBMCs, mostly from graft donor cells, taken 180 days after TCRalphabeta/CD19-depleted stem cell transplant. CDR3 in DNA: TGCAGTGCTAGATTAGGGACAGGGGTCTACGAGCAGTACTTC. The encoded protein is CSARLGTGVYEQYF.